This TCR beta chain is from a study of T cell responses to AZD1222 COVID-19 vaccine. On this clone: Its specificity is unknown.

General observations from the study: The repertoires were collected only after the peak T cell response. There were vaccine-associated CD4 TCRs across spike, dominant at 160-218 and 743-854. Nearly half of the spike-specific TCRs reportedly recognize variant regions that carry no mutations. Most donors were white British and more were female, and clonal diversity was possibly underestimated.

TCRdb keeps only in-frame clones here, not all; method: immunoSEQ multiplex PCR. The data contain over 100,000 clones, about 87% of them seen just once; the ten biggest clones take up about 4.6%. The CDR3 is 13 residues long. From germline, CDR1 is ENHRY and CDR2 SYGVKD. V shed 2 bases and J shed 1 base, with 5 bases lying between them. Material: peripheral blood, obtained 28 days after the second AZD1222 dose. This chain links TRBV10-3 with TRBJ1-1, with D uncertain. This receptor was identified in an adult who received the AZD1222 COVID-19 vaccine. This chain's CDR3 is CAISEIRNTEAFF. The CDR3 DNA is TGTGCCATCAGTGAGATTAGGAACACTGAAGCTTTCTTT.